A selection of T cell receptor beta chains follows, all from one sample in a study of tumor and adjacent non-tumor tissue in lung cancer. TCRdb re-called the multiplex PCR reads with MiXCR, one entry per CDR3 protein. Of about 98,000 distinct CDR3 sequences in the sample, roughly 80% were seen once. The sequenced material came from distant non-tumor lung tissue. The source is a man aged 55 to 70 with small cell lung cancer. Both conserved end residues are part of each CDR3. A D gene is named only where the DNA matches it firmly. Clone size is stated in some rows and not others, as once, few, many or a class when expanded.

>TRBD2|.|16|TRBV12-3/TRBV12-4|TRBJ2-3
CDSSFLSSGITDTQYF
TGTGACAGCAGTTTCCTAAGTAGCGGGATCACAGATACGCAGTATTTT
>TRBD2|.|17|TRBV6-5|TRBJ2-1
CASSYSIWELADNEQFF
TGTGCCAGCAGTTACTCGATCTGGGAACTAGCGGATAATGAGCAATTCTTC
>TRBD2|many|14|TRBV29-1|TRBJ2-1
CSVVGRERNNEQFF
TGCAGCGTTGTCGGGCGGGAGAGGAACAATGAGCAGTTCTTC
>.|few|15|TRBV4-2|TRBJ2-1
CASSQDSSGGREQFF
TGTGCTAGCAGCCAAGACTCGTCCGGGGGGCGCGAGCAGTTCTTC
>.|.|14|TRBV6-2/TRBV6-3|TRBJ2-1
CASTDRTARYEQFF
TGTGCCAGCACCGACCGGACAGCTCGCTATGAGCAATTCTTC
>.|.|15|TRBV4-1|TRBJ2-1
CVSSQDLGQGNEQLF
TGCGTCAGCAGCCAAGATTTGGGGCAGGGCAATGAGCAGCTCTTC
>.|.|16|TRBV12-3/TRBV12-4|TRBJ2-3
CASRNGLTEGIDTQYF
TGTGCCAGCCGCAATGGACTAACGGAGGGCATAGATACGCAGTATTTT
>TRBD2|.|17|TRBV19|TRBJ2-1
CASSKSAWTSGYNEQFF
TGTGCCAGTTCCAAATCAGCCTGGACTAGCGGATACAATGAGCAGTTCTTC
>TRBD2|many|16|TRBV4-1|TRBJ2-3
CASSLGLAGGTDTQYF
TGCGCCAGCAGCCTCGGACTAGCGGGAGGCACAGATACGCAGTATTTT
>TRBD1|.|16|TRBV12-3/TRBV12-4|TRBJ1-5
CASSFTGTGGGQPQHF
TGTGCCAGCAGTTTCACTGGGACAGGGGGCGGTCAGCCCCAGCATTTT